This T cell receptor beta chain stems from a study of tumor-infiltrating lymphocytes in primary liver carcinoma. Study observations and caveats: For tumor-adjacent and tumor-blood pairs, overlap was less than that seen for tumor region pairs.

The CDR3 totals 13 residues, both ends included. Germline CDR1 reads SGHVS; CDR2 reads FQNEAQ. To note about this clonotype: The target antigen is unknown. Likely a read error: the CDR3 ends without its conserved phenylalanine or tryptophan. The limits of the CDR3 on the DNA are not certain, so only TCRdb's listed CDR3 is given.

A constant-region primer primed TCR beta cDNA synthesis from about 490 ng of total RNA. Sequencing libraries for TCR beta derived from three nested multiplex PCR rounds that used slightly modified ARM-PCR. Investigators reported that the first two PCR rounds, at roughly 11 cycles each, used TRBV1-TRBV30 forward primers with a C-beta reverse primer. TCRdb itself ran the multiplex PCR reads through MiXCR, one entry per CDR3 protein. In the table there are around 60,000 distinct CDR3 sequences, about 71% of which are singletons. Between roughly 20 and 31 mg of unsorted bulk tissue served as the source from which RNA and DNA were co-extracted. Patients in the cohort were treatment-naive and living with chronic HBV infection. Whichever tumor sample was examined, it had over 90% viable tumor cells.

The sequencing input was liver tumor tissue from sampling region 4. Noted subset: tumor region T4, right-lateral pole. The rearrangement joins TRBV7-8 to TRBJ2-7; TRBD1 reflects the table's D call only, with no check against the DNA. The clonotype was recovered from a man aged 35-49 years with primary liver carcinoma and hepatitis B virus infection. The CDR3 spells CASSSTGDYEQCL.